Listed below are T cell receptor beta chains from one sample, sequenced in a study of blood T cells in healthy people across ages. TCRdb re-called the 5' RACE reads with MiXCR, one entry per CDR3 protein. The table lists around 1,100,000 distinct CDR3 sequences, 35% to 40% of them singletons. The specimen was blood. The origin of the receptors is a young man in good health. The CDR3 runs from the conserved cysteine through the conserved F or W. D genes are given only for firm matches. Clone sizes are given selectively: once, few, many, or a class where the clone is expanded.

V gene,clone size,D gene,J gene,CDR3 DNA,CDR3 protein
TRBV20-1,NA,NA,TRBJ2-7,TGCAGTGCTAGGAGAGGGGGGGCGGACTACGAGCAGTACTTC,CSARRGGADYEQYF
TRBV5-5,NA,TRBD2,TRBJ2-1,TGTGCCAGCAGCCCGGGACTAGCGTGTGAGCAGTTCTTC,CASSPGLACEQFF
TRBV9,NA,NA,TRBJ1-2,TGTGCCAGCAGCGTAGGTGGGAGTTCAGCTAACTATGGCTACACCTTC,CASSVGGSSANYGYTF
TRBV14,few,NA,TRBJ1-1,TGTGCCAGCAGAGGGTATACGACTGAAGCTTTCTTT,CASRGYTTEAFF
TRBV4-3,NA,NA,TRBJ1-2,TGCGCCAGCAGCCAAGCAACAGGGTCGTTAGGTAAAAATGGCTACACCTTC,CASSQATGSLGKNGYTF
TRBV5-1,NA,NA,TRBJ2-1,TGCGCCAGCAGCCAAGGGTCGAAGGAAAACATTCAGTTCTTC,CASSQGSKENIQFF
TRBV4-2,NA,NA,TRBJ2-2,TGTGCCAGCAGCCAAGAAGAAATAGCGGCCTTGAACACCGGGGAGCTGTTTTTT,CASSQEEIAALNTGELFF
TRBV29-1,NA,NA,TRBJ2-6,TGCAGCGTTGTGAGACCGCACTCTGGGGCCAACGTCCTGACTTTC,CSVVRPHSGANVLTF
TRBV6-2/TRBV6-3,NA,NA,TRBJ1-5,TGTGCCAGCAGTTTTCTAAGTGGTCCCCAGCATTTT,CASSFLSGPQHF
TRBV6-2/TRBV6-3,few,NA,TRBJ1-1,TGTGCCAGCAGTTACCCGATTCACGGGGGGATTACTGAAGCTTTCTTT,CASSYPIHGGITEAFF
TRBV28,few,NA,TRBJ1-1,TGTGCCAGCAGTCCATCCCAGGAACAGGGTCAAGTCACTGAAGCTTTCTTT,CASSPSQEQGQVTEAFF
TRBV7-9,NA,NA,TRBJ1-1,TGTGCCAGCAGCTCCGGGCCTCACACTGAAGCTTTCTTT,CASSSGPHTEAFF
TRBV7-9,NA,NA,TRBJ2-2,TGTGCCAGCAGCTTACGGCCCTCCTACACCGGGGAGCTGTTTTTT,CASSLRPSYTGELFF
TRBV20-1,few,TRBD2,TRBJ2-3,TGCAGTGCTTATATAGCGGGGGGGAGCACAGATACGCAGTATTTT,CSAYIAGGSTDTQYF
TRBV4-2,NA,TRBD1,TRBJ1-2,TGTGCCAGCAGCCAAGGGGGACAGGCGGGAGCTAACCATGGCTACACCTTC,CASSQGGQAGANHGYTF
TRBV4-3,NA,NA,TRBJ2-2,TGCGCCAGCAGCCAAGTTGCAGGGAATGGCGGGGAGCTGTTTTTT,CASSQVAGNGGELFF
TRBV27,few,NA,TRBJ1-5,TGTGCCAGCAGTTCCCTCCTCAATCAGCCCCAGCATTTT,CASSSLLNQPQHF
TRBV5-1,NA,NA,TRBJ2-7,TGCGCCAGCAACTTGAGGGTGCAAAAGTTACCATCCTACGAGCAGTACTTC,CASNLRVQKLPSYEQYF
TRBV12-3/TRBV12-4,few,TRBD1,TRBJ1-2,TGTGCCAGCAGTATCGACAGGGATGGCTACACCTTC,CASSIDRDGYTF
TRBV15,NA,NA,TRBJ2-4,TGTGCCGCCAGCAGAGACACAGGTTCCAAAAACATTCAGTACTTC,CAASRDTGSKNIQYF
TRBV5-1,few,NA,TRBJ2-7,TGCGCCAGCAGCTTGTACCCGGGCTCCTACGAGCAGTACTTC,CASSLYPGSYEQYF
TRBV25-1,NA,NA,TRBJ1-6,TGTGCCAGCAACGGGATGGGTAATTCACCCCTCCACTTT,CASNGMGNSPLHF
TRBV27,NA,NA,TRBJ2-7,TGTGCCAGCAGTTTAACATCCTCCCATGAGCAGTACTTC,CASSLTSSHEQYF
TRBV20-1,few,NA,TRBJ2-7,TGCAGTGCTAGAGTGCGGGGCGGGAACTACGAGCAGTACTTC,CSARVRGGNYEQYF
TRBV4-1,NA,NA,TRBJ1-3,TGCGCCAGCAGCTTAACGGACGGGGGGTCGGGAAACACCATATATTTT,CASSLTDGGSGNTIYF
TRBV10-3,many,TRBD1,TRBJ1-2,TGTGCCATCACCCAGACAGGGCTCTCTGGCTACACCTTC,CAITQTGLSGYTF
TRBV7-9,NA,NA,TRBJ1-1,TGTGCCAGCAGCCTCGCAACAGGGATCTTGAACACTGAAGCTTTCTTT,CASSLATGILNTEAFF
TRBV5-6,NA,NA,TRBJ1-3,TGTGCCAGCAGCTTGGACATCGGTGGAAACACCATATATTTT,CASSLDIGGNTIYF
TRBV12-3/TRBV12-4,NA,NA,TRBJ2-3,TGTGCCAGCAGTTTAGTCGGATTCCAGACGCAGTATTTT,CASSLVGFQTQYF
TRBV6-6,NA,TRBD1,TRBJ2-7,TGTGCCAGCAGTGCCGCGACAGGGGGCAAGGACGAGCAGTACTTC,CASSAATGGKDEQYF
TRBV20-1,once,NA,TRBJ1-1,TGCAGTGCCAGCGGGACGGTTCACCGTGCAGCTTTCTTT,CSASGTVHRAAFF
TRBV20-1,NA,NA,TRBJ1-2,TGCAGTGCTGGAAACCGGGACACCTATGGCTACACCTTC,CSAGNRDTYGYTF
TRBV21-1,NA,NA,TRBJ1-6,TGTGCCAGCAGCTATACGGGACAGGGGATGGATTCACCCCCCCACTTT,CASSYTGQGMDSPPHF
TRBV12-3/TRBV12-4,few,TRBD2,TRBJ2-3,TGTGCCAGCAGTTTTAGACTAGCGGGGGGGCTCGACGCTACGCAGTATTTT,CASSFRLAGGLDATQYF
TRBV6-2/TRBV6-3,NA,TRBD2,TRBJ2-3,TGTACCAACAGAGACTGGGGAGGGAGCACAGATACGCAGTATTTT,CTNRDWGGSTDTQYF
TRBV29-1,NA,NA,TRBJ2-2,TGCAGCGCCGAGTGGGACGGGGAGCTGTTTTTT,CSAEWDGELFF
TRBV7-9,few,NA,TRBJ2-3,TGTGCCGCGAGCACACCAGACAAGGACTTCCTCACAGATACGCAGTATTTT,CAASTPDKDFLTDTQYF
TRBV4-1,NA,NA,TRBJ1-2,TGCGCCAGCAGACCCCAAACAGGGCGACGTGGCTACACCTTC,CASRPQTGRRGYTF
TRBV20-1,NA,TRBD1,TRBJ1-5,TGCAGTGCCGAGGAGGGGGCCAATAGCAATCAGCCCCAGCATTTT,CSAEEGANSNQPQHF
TRBV3-1,NA,NA,TRBJ1-4,TGTGCCAGCAGCCAAGGGTCCGGGGGGTTAACTAATGAAAAACTGTTTTTT,CASSQGSGGLTNEKLFF
TRBV2,few,NA,TRBJ2-5,TGTGCCAGCAGTGAAGCGGATGGGTGGGAGACCCAGTACTTC,CASSEADGWETQYF
TRBV12-3/TRBV12-4,NA,TRBD1,TRBJ2-7,TGTGCCAGCAGTTTAGCGACGGACAGGCAACCCTACGAGCAGTACTTC,CASSLATDRQPYEQYF